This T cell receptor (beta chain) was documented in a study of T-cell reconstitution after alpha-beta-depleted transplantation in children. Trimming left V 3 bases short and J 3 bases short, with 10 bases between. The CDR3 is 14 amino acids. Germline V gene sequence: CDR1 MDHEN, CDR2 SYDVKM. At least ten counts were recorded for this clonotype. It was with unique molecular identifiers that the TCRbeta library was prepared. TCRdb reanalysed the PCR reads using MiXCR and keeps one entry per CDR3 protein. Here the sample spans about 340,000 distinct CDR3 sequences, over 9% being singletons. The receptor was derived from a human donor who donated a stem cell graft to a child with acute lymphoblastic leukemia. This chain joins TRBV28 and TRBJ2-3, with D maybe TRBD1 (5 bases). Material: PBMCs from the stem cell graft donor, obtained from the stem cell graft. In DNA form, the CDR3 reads TGTGCCAGCAGTTTGGAGACAGCTACAGATACGCAGTATTTT. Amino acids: CASSLETATDTQYF. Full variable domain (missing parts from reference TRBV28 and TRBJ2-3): DVKVTQSSRYLVKRTGEKVFLECVQDMDHENMFWYRQDPGLGLRLIYFSYDVKMKEKGDIPEGYSVSREKKERFSLILESASTNQTSMYLCASSLETATDTQYFGPGTRLTVL.